The 4 T cell receptor beta chains below all came from one sample that was sequenced in a study of blood T cell repertoires in COVID-19. Clones were sequenced by immunoSEQ multiplex PCR, and TCRdb holds only the in-frame ones, with some missing. The sample holds some 40,000 clones, over 70% seen once. Sequencing was carried out using peripheral blood. The source is a human donor in a cohort sampled during active COVID-19.

The V and J genes are TRBV7-9 and TRBJ2-3; D not certain. CDR3 length: 18 residues. V lost 5 bases and J lost 2, with 23 bases in between. In germline, CDR1 is SEHNR, CDR2 FQNEAQ (reference sequence). The CDR3 DNA is TGTGCCAGCAGCCCCCAGACTCCGATACCTCCTTACACAGATACGCAGTATTTT. This sequence encodes CASSPQTPIPPYTDTQYF. Based on the CDR3 plus reference TRBV7-9 and TRBJ2-3, the full variable domain is DTGVSQNPRHKITKRGQNVTFRCDPISEHNRLYWYRQTLGQGPEFLTYFQNEAQLEKSRLLSDRFSAERPKGSFSTLEIQRTEQGDSAMYLCASSPQTPIPPYTDTQYFGPGTRLTVL.

This clone was seen just once. The V and J genes are TRBV28 and TRBJ2-5, with a possible D match to TRBD2 (6 bases). The CDR3 is made up of 13 amino acids. CDR1 and CDR2 (germline): MDHEN, SYDVKM. The germline V and J ends were trimmed by 6 bases and 4 bases, with 12 bases remaining between them. The CDR3 spells CASRVGGGETQYF. CDR3 coding DNA: TGTGCCAGCAGGGTGGGGGGAGGAGAGACCCAGTACTTC.

The J gene is TRBJ1-1, the V gene TRBV7-2; 7 nucleotides align to TRBD1. The CDR3 totals 15 residues. Germline V gene data show CDR1 as SGHTA and CDR2 as FQGNSA. The V and J ends lost 4 bases and 1 base, in that order; junction bases with no gene match: 6. The DNA of the CDR3 is TGTGCCAGCAGCTCGAGACAGGGAAGGAACACTGAAGCTTTCTTT. Translating it yields CASSSRQGRNTEAFF.

This chain joins TRBV19 and TRBJ1-4; possible D gene TRBD1, 6 bases. Germline V gives CDR1 LNHDA, CDR2 SQIVND (reference sequence). The CDR3 spans 16 residues. Trimming took 5 bases from V and 7 from J, leaving 20 bases between them. CDR3 nucleotides: TGTGCCAGTAGTGCCAGAGCTACAGGGCGGGCTGAAAAACTGTTTTTT. Translation gives CASSARATGRAEKLFF.